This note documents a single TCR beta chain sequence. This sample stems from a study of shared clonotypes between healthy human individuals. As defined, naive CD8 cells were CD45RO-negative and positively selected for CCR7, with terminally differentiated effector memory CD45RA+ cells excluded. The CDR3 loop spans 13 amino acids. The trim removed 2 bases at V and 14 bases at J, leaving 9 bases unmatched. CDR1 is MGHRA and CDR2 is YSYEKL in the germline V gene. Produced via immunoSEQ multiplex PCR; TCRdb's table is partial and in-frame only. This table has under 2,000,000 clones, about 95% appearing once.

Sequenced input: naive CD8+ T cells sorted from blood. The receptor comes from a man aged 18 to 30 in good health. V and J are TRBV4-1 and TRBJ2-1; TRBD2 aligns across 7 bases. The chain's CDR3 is CASSQTLAGAKFF. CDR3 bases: TGCGCCAGCAGCCAAACGCTGGCGGGAGCTAAGTTCTTC.